These 24 T cell receptor beta chains were all obtained from the same sample, sequenced in a study of cytomegalovirus exposure and HLA in healthy donors. It was with 60 Vbeta and 13 Jbeta primers that the PCR ran. The repertoire was sequenced with immunoSEQ multiplex PCR; TCRdb's copy has only in-frame clones and lacks some. The sample has 25,000 to 35,000 clones; less than 70% are singletons. Sequenced material: PBMCs. The receptors stem from a man aged 45 to 65 in good health and CMV-seropositive.

This rearrangement joins TRBV14 to TRBJ1-1; D is unresolved. V was trimmed by 4 bases and J by 0 bases, leaving 12 bases between them. The CDR3 extends over 15 amino acids. Germline V CDR1 and CDR2: SGHDN, FVKESK. CDR3 region: CASSRHRGVNTEAFF. The CDR3 nucleotides read TGTGCCAGCAGCCGGCATCGGGGAGTGAACACTGAAGCTTTCTTT. Full variable domain (outside the CDR3, taken from reference TRBV14 and TRBJ1-1): EAGVTQFPSHSVIEKGQTVTLRCDPISGHDNLYWYRRVMGKEIKFLLHFVKESKQDESGMPNNRFLAERTGGTYSTLKVQPAELEDSGVYFCASSRHRGVNTEAFFGQGTRLTVV.

The chain is built from TRBV9 and TRBJ1-2; 9 nucleotides match TRBD1. CDR3 length: 13 amino acids. V was pared by 4 bases and J by 6 bases, with 4 bases of the junction left unmatched. CDR1 is SGDLS and CDR2 is YYNGEE in the germline V gene. The CDR3 nucleotides are TGTGCCAGCAGCCGACAGGGGGTCGATGGCTACACCTTC. Translation: CASSRQGVDGYTF.

The chain is built from TRBV15 and TRBJ2-1; 9 bases align to TRBD2. With 4 bases clipped from V and 8 bases from J, the junction kept 9 bases outside the gene matches. Germline CDR1 LNHNV, CDR2 YYDKDF (reference sequence). The CDR3 covers 15 residues. The CDR3 is CATSTGTSKSDEQFF. DNA for the CDR3: TGTGCCACCAGCACGGGGACTAGCAAATCGGATGAGCAGTTCTTC.

This chain links TRBV2 with TRBJ2-4; 16 bases align to TRBD2. V gave up 1 base and J gave up 2 bases; unmatched junction bases: 14. CDR1 and CDR2 (germline): SNHLY, FYNNEI. This CDR3 region has 22 residues. CDR3 sequence (DNA): TGTGCCAGCAGTGAAGGTCCGGGGACTAGCGGGGGGGGCTACATGACCAAAAACATTCAGTACTTC. The encoded protein is CASSEGPGTSGGGYMTKNIQYF.

The J gene is TRBJ2-3, the V gene TRBV5-1; 11 bases are a match to TRBD1. The V segment lost 0 bases and the J segment 7 bases; nucleotides outside the gene matches: 4. CDR1 and CDR2 from the germline V gene are SGHRS and YFSETQ. This CDR3 is 15 amino acids long. The CDR3 protein is CASSLAGQGANTQYF. CDR3 in DNA: TGCGCCAGCAGCTTGGCCGGACAGGGGGCAAATACGCAGTATTTT.

The V gene is TRBV30, the J gene TRBJ2-2, with D perhaps matching TRBD1 (6 bases). CDR1 and CDR2 (germline): GTSNPN, SVGIG (reference sequence). The CDR3 spans 12 residues. Trimming removed 0 bases at V and 8 bases at J, with 7 bases between. CDR3 in amino acids: CAWSVGGGELFF. CDR3 coding DNA: TGTGCCTGGAGTGTAGGGGGAGGGGAGCTGTTTTTT.

The rearrangement links TRBV30 to TRBJ2-1; TRBD2 matches 10 bases. Germline trimming cut 3 bases from V and 7 bases from J; bases unmatched to any gene: 6. CDR1 is GTSNPN and CDR2 is SVGIG in the germline V gene (reference sequence). The CDR3 is 14 amino acids. For the CDR3, the DNA is TGTGCCTGGAGCGATAGCGGGGGGTCAAATGAGCAGTTCTTC. This translates into CAWSDSGGSNEQFF. The full variable domain, in which reference TRBV30 and TRBJ2-1 provide the parts outside the CDR3, is SQTIHQWPATLVQPVGSPLSLECTVEGTSNPNLYWYRQAAGRGLQLLFYSVGIGQISSEVPQNLSASRPQDRQFILSSKKLLLSDSGFYLCAWSDSGGSNEQFFGPGTRLTVL.

This clone was seen once. The chain uses TRBV4-2 and TRBJ1-1; no clear D. With 1 base removed from V and 2 bases from J, the gap between germline ends came to 2 bases. The length of the CDR3 is 12 residues. Germline assignment: CDR1 LGHNA and CDR2 YNFKEQ. The DNA for the CDR3 is TGTGCCAGCAGCCAAGCTAACACTGAAGCTTTCTTT. Residues: CASSQANTEAFF.

This chain links TRBV30 with TRBJ2-7; maybe TRBD1 (6 bases). Germline loops: CDR1 GTSNPN, CDR2 SVGIG (reference sequence). The V end was cut by 4 bases, the J end by 0 bases, with 16 bases between. This CDR3 is 15 amino acids long. This CDR3 reads CAWMPDSGYSYEQYF. CDR3 coding DNA: TGTGCCTGGATGCCGGACAGCGGTTACTCCTACGAGCAGTACTTC. Drawing the rest from reference TRBV30 and TRBJ2-7, the complete variable domain is SQTIHQWPATLVQPVGSPLSLECTVEGTSNPNLYWYRQAAGRGLQLLFYSVGIGQISSEVPQNLSASRPQDRQFILSSKKLLLSDSGFYLCAWMPDSGYSYEQYFGPGTRLTVT.

This chain joins TRBV6-5 and TRBJ1-4, with D uncertain. Germline lookup yields CDR1 MNHEY and CDR2 SVGAGI. The CDR3 extends over 14 amino acids. V was shortened by 2 bases and J by 8 bases, with 12 bases between the two germline ends. The CDR3 protein is CASSYGGAGEKLFF. The CDR3 nucleotides are TGTGCCAGCAGTTACGGTGGAGCCGGGGAAAAACTGTTTTTT.

This clone has just a few counts. V gene TRBV5-1 combines with J gene TRBJ2-5, with D maybe TRBD1 (6 bases). In germline, CDR1 is SGHRS, CDR2 YFSETQ. Trimming cost V 2 bases and J 5 bases, with 16 bases left between them. The CDR3 sequence is 15 residues long. CDR3 coding DNA: TGCGCCAGCAGCTTCGGAACAGGGCAGGGGGAGACCCAGTACTTC. This codes for CASSFGTGQGETQYF.

This clone was counted a few times. This sequence joins TRBV4-3 and TRBJ1-4; 8 nucleotides match TRBD1. The CDR3 covers 16 residues. The ends lost 4 bases at V and 7 bases at J; junction bases unmatched: 11. Germline CDR1 and CDR2: LGHNA and YSLEER. The CDR3 coding sequence is TGCGCCAGCAGCCCCAGACTTGACAGGGGAAGTGAAAAACTGTTTTTT. It codes for CASSPRLDRGSEKLFF.

The V call is TRBV30, the J call TRBJ1-2; D is ambiguous. The CDR3 spans 14 residues. V was trimmed by 0 bases and J by 5 bases, leaving 13 bases between them. In germline, CDR1 is GTSNPN, CDR2 SVGIG (reference sequence). The CDR3 DNA follows: TGTGCCTGGAGTGTACCGGGGAGCTTGTATGGCTACACCTTC. Its protein is CAWSVPGSLYGYTF.

This rearrangement joins TRBV7-6 to TRBJ2-2; D is undetermined. The length of the CDR3 is 12 residues. V was trimmed by 2 bases and J by 7 bases, leaving 5 bases between them. The germline CDR1 and CDR2 sequences are SGHVS and FNYEAQ. This CDR3 reads CASSLLGGELFF. CDR3 nucleotides: TGTGCCAGCAGCTTACTCGGCGGGGAGCTGTTTTTT.

Comments on this clone: Germline and junction disagree at one end, which may indicate a read error. The chain uses TRBV7-7 and TRBJ2-5; D may be TRBD2 (6 bases). This CDR3 has 13 residues. Germline assignment: CDR1 SSHAT and CDR2 FNYEAQ (reference sequence). The CDR3 DNA reads as TGTGCTAGCAGCTTAGGTAGCGGAGAGACCCAGTACTTC. This sequence encodes CASSLGSGETQYF. Full variable domain (rest looked up from reference TRBV7-7 and TRBJ2-5): GAGVSQSPRYKVTKRGQDVTLRCDPISSHATLYWYQQALGQGPEFLTYFNYEAQPDKSGLPSDRFSAERPEGSISTLTIQRTEQRDSAMYRCASSLGSGETQYFGPGTRLLVL.

The rearrangement links TRBV5-4 to TRBJ1-3; a weak D match, TRBD1 (5 bases). Per germline, CDR1 SGHNT and CDR2 YYREEE (reference sequence). V lost 0 bases and J 1 base, leaving 14 bases between the germline ends. This CDR3 is built from 17 residues. CDR3 sequence reads: CASSLGRGPTSGNTIYF. The DNA for the CDR3 is TGTGCCAGCAGCTTGGGGAGGGGTCCTACATCTGGAAACACCATATATTTT.

The chain joins TRBV6-1 to TRBJ1-1, with unresolved D. Germline CDR1 and CDR2: MNHNS and SASEGT. The CDR3 totals 13 residues. Between the trimmed V and J ends, which lost 6 bases and 1 base, there was a span of 9 bases. The CDR3 coding sequence is TGTGCCAGCAGGACCACAGCGAACACTGAAGCTTTCTTT. This encodes CASRTTANTEAFF.

This clone turned up a few times. This sequence joins TRBV7-9 and TRBJ1-2, with 8 bases aligning to TRBD1. The CDR3 contains 13 residues. The trim removed 1 base at V and 7 bases at J, leaving 2 bases unmatched. Germline V gene sequence: CDR1 SEHNR, CDR2 FQNEAQ (reference sequence). CDR3 nucleotides: TGTGCCAGCAGCTTAGGGACAGGGTCTGGCTACACCTTC. Protein: CASSLGTGSGYTF.

V gene TRBV18 combines with J gene TRBJ2-7, with 9 nucleotides matching TRBD1. J gave up 5 bases and V 2 bases, and 7 bases lay outside the gene matches. Germline assignment: CDR1 KGHSH and CDR2 LQKENI. The CDR3 consists of 15 residues. CDR3 protein: CASSPMGQGGNEQYF. CDR3 nucleotide sequence: TGTGCCAGCTCACCAATGGGACAGGGTGGTAACGAGCAGTACTTC.

In this sample, this clone turned up a few times. The chain couples TRBV6-1 to TRBJ2-7, with 7 nucleotides matching TRBD1. V lost 7 bases, J lost 6 bases, and 9 bases stayed unmatched. The CDR3 sequence is 13 residues long. Germline assignment: CDR1 MNHNS and CDR2 SASEGT. The DNA of the CDR3 is TGTGCCAGCATAGGGACAGCGTTGTCCGAGCAGTACTTC. This codes for CASIGTALSEQYF.

J is TRBJ2-1 and V is TRBV7-9, with TRBD1 matching 9 bases. V lost 0 bases and J lost 5; bases outside the gene matches: 5. The CDR3 is 16 amino acids. Germline CDR1 and CDR2: SEHNR and FQNEAQ (reference sequence). The CDR3 coding sequence is TGTGCCAGCAGCTTAGCGTCCGGGACAGGGAACAATGAGCAGTTCTTC. This encodes CASSLASGTGNNEQFF.

The rearrangement links TRBV5-1 to TRBJ2-5; TRBD2 might be the D (5 bases). The CDR3 is 16 amino acids. Germline V gives CDR1 SGHRS, CDR2 YFSETQ. V was clipped by 1 base and J by 4 bases, with 17 bases between them. As DNA, the CDR3 is TGCGCCAGCAGCTTGAATAGGCGGGCTGCCGGAGAGACCCAGTACTTC. Translating gives CASSLNRRAAGETQYF.

The chain couples TRBV2 to TRBJ2-1, with D perhaps matching TRBD2 (5 bases). Germline values: CDR1 SNHLY, CDR2 FYNNEI. With 6 bases removed from V and 10 bases from J, the gap between germline ends came to 16 bases. The CDR3 contains 13 residues. As DNA, the CDR3 is TGTGCCAGCAGCCCCAGTGCCCGCGGGGAGCAGTTCTTC. Protein product: CASSPSARGEQFF.

V is TRBV28 and J is TRBJ1-4; unclear D gene. The CDR3 spans 15 residues. Germline loops: CDR1 MDHEN, CDR2 SYDVKM. V gave up 4 bases and J gave up 4 bases, with 13 bases separating them. The CDR3 coding sequence is TGTGCCAGCAGTTCTCCGACGGGGATTAATGAAAAACTGTTTTTT. This translates into CASSSPTGINEKLFF.